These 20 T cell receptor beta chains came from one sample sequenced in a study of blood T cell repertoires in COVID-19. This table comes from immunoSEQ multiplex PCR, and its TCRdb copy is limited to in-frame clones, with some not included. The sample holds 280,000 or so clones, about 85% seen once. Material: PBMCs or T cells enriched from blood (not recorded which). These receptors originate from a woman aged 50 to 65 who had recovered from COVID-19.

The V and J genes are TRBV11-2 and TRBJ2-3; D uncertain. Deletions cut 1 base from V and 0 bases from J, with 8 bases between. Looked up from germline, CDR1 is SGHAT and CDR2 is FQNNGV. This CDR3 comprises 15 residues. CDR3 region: CASSLGPPSTDTQYF. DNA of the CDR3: TGTGCCAGCAGCTTAGGTCCTCCTAGCACAGATACGCAGTATTTT.

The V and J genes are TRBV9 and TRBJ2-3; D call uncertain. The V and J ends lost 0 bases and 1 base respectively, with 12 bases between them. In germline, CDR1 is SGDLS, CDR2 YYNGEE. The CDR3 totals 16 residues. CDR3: CASSVGPALRTDTQYF. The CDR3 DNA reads TGTGCCAGCAGCGTAGGCCCAGCGTTGCGCACAGATACGCAGTATTTT.

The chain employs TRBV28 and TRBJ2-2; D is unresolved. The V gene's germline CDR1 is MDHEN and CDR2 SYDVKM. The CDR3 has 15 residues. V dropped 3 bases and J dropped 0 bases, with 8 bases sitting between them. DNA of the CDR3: TGTGCCAGCAGTTTTGAGCCCACGAACACCGGGGAGCTGTTTTTT. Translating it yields CASSFEPTNTGELFF.

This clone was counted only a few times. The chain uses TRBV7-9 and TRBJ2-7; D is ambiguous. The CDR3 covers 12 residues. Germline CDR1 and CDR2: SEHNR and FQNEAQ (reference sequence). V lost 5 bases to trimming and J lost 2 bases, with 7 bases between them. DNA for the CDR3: TGTGCCAGCAGCGAAGACACCTACGAGCAGTACTTC. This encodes CASSEDTYEQYF.

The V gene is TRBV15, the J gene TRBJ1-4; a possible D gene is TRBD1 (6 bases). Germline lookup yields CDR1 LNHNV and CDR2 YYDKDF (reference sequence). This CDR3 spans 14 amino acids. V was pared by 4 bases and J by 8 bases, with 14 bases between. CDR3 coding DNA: TGTGCCACCAGCAACGGACAGACTTACGAAAAACTGTTTTTT. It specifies CATSNGQTYEKLFF.

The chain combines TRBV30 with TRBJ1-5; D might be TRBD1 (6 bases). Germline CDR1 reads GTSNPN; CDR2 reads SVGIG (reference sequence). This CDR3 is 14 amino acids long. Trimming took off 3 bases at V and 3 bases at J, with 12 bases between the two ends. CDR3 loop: CAWSRGSDNQPQHF. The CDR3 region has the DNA TGTGCCTGGAGCAGGGGTTCCGACAATCAGCCCCAGCATTTT.

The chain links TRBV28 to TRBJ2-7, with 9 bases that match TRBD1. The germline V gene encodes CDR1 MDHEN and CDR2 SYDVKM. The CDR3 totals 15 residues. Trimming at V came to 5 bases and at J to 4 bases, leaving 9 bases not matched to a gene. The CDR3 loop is CASSAGTGSRYEQYF. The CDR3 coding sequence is TGTGCCAGCAGTGCGGGGACAGGGAGTAGGTACGAGCAGTACTTC.

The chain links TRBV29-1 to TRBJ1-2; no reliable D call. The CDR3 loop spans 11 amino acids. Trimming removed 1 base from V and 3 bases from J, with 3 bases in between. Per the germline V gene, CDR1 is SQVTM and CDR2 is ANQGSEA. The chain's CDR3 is CSVEGDYGYTF. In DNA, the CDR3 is TGCAGCGTTGAAGGAGACTATGGCTACACCTTC. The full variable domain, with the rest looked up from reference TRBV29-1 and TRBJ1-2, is SAVISQKPSRDICQRGTSLTIQCQVDSQVTMMFWYRQQPGQSLTLIATANQGSEATYESGFVIDKFPISRPNLTFSTLTVSNMSPEDSSIYLCSVEGDYGYTFGSGTRLTVV.

DNA for the CDR3: TGTGCCTGGAGGGACTCGGGCTTTGATGGAAACACCATATATTTT. Translation: CAWRDSGFDGNTIYF. This chain links TRBV30 with TRBJ1-3; no clear D gene. The germline gives CDR1 GTSNPN, CDR2 SVGIG (reference sequence). This CDR3 spans 15 amino acids. V lost 3 bases and J lost 3, with 15 bases in between.

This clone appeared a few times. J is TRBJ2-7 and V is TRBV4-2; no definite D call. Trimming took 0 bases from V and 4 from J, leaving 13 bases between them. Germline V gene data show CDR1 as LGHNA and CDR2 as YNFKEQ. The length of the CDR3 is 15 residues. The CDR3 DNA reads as TGTGCCAGCAGCCAAGACCTGAGCGAAGAATACGAGCAGTACTTC. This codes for CASSQDLSEEYEQYF.

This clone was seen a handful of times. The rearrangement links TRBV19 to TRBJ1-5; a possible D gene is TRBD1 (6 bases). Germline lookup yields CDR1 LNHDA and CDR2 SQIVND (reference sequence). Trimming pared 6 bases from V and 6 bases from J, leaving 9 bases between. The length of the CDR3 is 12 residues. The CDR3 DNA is TGTGCCAGTAGACAGGGCACTCAGCCCCAGCATTTT. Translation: CASRQGTQPQHF. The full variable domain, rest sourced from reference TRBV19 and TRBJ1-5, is DGGITQSPKYLFRKEGQNVTLSCEQNLNHDAMYWYRQDPGQGLRLIYYSQIVNDFQKGDIAEGYSVSREKKESFPLTVTSAQKNPTAFYLCASRQGTQPQHFGDGTRLSIL.

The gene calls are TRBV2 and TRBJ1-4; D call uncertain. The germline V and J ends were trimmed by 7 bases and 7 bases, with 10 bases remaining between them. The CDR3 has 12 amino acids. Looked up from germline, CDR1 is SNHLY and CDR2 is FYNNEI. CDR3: CASNVGSEKLFF. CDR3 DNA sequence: TGTGCCAGCAACGTGGGGAGTGAAAAACTGTTTTTT.

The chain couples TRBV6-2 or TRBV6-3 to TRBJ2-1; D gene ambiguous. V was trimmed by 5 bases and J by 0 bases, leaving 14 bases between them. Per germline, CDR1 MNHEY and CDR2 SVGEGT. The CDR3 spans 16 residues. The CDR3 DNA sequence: TGTGCCAGCAGTGCCCTGGTTTCGAGCTCCTACAATGAGCAGTTCTTC. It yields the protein CASSALVSSSYNEQFF.

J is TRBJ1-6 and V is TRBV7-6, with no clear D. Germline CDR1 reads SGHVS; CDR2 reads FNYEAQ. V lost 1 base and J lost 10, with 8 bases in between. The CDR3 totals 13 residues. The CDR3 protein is CASSLVEGSPLHF. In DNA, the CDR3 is TGTGCCAGCAGCTTAGTAGAGGGCTCACCCCTCCACTTT.

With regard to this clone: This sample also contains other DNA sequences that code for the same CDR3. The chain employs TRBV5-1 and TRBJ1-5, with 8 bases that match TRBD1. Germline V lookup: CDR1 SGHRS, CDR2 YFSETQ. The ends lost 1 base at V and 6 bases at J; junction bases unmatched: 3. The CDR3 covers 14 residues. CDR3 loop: CASSLNRGSQPQHF. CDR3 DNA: TGCGCCAGCAGCTTGAACAGGGGGAGTCAGCCCCAGCATTTT.

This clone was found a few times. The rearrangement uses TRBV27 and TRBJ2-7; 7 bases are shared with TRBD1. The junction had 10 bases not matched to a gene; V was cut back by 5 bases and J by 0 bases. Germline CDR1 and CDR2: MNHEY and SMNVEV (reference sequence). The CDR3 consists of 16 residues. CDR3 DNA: TGTGCCAGCAGTGCCCTACAGGGGAAGGCCTCCTACGAGCAGTACTTC. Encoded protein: CASSALQGKASYEQYF.

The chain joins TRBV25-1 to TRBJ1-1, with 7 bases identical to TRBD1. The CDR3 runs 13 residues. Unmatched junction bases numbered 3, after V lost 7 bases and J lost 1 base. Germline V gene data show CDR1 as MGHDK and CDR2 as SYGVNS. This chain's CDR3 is CASKQGQNTEAFF. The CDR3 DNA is TGTGCCAGCAAACAGGGGCAGAACACTGAAGCTTTCTTT.

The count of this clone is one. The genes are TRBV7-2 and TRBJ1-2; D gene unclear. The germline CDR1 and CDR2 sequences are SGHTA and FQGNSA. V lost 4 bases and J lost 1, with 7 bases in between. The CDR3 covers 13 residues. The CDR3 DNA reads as TGTGCCAGCAGCTCCGGGGTTAACTATGGCTACACCTTC. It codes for CASSSGVNYGYTF.

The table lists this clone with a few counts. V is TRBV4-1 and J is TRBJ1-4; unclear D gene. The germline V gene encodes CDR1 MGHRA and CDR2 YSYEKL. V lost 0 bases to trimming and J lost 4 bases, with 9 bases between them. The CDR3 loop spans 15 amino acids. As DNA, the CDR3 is TGCGCCAGCAGCCAAGAGACCGGGTATAATGAAAAACTGTTTTTT. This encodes CASSQETGYNEKLFF.

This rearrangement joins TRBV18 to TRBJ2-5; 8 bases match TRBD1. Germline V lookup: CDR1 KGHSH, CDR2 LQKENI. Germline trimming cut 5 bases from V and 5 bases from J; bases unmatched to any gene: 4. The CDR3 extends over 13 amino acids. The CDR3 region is CASSSRQGETQYF. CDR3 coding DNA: TGTGCCAGCTCATCCAGACAGGGGGAGACCCAGTACTTC.